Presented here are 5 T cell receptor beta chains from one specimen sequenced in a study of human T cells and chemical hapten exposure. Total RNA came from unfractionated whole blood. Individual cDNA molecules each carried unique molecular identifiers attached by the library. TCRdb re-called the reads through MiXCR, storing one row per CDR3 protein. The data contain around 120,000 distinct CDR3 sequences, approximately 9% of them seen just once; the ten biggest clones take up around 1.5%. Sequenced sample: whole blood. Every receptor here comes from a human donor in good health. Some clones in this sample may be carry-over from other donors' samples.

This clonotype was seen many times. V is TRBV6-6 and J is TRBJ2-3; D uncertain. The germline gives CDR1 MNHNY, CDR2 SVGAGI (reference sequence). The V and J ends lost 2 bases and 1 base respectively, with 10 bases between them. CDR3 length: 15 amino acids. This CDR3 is CASSYRGPGTDTQYF. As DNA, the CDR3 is TGTGCCAGCAGTTACCGCGGACCGGGCACAGATACGCAGTATTTT.

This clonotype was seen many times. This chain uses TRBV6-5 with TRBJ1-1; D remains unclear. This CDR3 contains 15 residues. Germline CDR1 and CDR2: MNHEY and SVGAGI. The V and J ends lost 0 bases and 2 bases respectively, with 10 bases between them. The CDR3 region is CASSYSTIGNTEAFF. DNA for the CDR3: TGTGCCAGCAGTTACTCGACAATAGGAAACACTGAAGCTTTCTTT.

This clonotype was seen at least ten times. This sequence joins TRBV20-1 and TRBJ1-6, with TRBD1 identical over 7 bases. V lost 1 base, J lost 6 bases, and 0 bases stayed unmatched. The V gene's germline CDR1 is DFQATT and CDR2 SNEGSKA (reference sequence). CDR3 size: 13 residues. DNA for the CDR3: TGCAGTGCTAGAGGACAGGGTAATTCACCCCTCCACTTT. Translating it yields CSARGQGNSPLHF.

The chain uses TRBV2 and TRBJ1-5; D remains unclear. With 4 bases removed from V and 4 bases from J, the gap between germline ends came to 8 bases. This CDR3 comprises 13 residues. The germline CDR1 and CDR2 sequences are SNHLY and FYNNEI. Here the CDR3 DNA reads TGTGCCAGCAGTGCGTTGGGGAATCAGCCCCAGCATTTT. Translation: CASSALGNQPQHF.

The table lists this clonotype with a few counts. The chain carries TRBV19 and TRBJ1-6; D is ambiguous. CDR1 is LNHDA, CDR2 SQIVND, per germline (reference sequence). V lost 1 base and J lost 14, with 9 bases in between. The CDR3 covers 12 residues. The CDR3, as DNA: TGTGCCAGTAGTATAGTAAAGGGAGCCCTCCACTTT. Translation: CASSIVKGALHF.